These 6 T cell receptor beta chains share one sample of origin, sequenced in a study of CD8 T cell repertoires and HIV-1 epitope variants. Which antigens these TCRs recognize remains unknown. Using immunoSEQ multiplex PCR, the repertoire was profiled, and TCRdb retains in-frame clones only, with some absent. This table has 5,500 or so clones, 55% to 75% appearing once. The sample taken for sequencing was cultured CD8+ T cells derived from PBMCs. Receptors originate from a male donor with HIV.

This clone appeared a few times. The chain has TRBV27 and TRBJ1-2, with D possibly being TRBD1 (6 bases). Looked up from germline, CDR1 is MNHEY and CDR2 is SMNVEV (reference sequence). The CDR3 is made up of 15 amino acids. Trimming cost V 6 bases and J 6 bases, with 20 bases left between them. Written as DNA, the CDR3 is TGTGCCAGCAGAACCCCCACGGGGGCGGGCAATGGCTACACCTTC. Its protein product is CASRTPTGAGNGYTF.

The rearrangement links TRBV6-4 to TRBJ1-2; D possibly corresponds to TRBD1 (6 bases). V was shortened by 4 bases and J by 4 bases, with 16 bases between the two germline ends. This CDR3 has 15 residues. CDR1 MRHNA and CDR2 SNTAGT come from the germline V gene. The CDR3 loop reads CASSVEPGQSYGYTF. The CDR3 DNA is TGTGCCAGCAGTGTCGAGCCGGGACAAAGCTATGGCTACACCTTC.

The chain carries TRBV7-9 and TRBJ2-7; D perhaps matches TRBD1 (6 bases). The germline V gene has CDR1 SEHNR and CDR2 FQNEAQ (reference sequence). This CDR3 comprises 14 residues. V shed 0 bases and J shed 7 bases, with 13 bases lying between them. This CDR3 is CASSLALGAEEQYF. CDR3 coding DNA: TGTGCCAGCAGCTTAGCGTTGGGGGCCGAGGAGCAGTACTTC.

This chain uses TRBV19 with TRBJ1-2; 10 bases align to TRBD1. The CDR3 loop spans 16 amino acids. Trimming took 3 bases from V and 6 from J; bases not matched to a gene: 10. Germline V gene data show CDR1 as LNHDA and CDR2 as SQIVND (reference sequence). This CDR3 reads CASSILGTGDVNGYTF. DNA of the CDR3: TGTGCCAGTAGTATCTTGGGGACAGGGGACGTCAATGGCTACACCTTC.

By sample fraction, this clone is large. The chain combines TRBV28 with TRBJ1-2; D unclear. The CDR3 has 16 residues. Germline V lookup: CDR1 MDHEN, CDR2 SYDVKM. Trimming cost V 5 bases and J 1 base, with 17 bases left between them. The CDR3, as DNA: TGTGCCAGCAGTCTCATGCCCCTGGACTATAACTATGGCTACACCTTC. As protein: CASSLMPLDYNYGYTF.

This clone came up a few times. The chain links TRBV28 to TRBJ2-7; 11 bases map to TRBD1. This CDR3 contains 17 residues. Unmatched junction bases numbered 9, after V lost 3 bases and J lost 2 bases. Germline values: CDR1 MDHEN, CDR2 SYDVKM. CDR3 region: CASSFRGTGGHTYEQYF. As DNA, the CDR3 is TGTGCCAGCAGTTTCAGGGGGACAGGGGGTCATACCTACGAGCAGTACTTC.